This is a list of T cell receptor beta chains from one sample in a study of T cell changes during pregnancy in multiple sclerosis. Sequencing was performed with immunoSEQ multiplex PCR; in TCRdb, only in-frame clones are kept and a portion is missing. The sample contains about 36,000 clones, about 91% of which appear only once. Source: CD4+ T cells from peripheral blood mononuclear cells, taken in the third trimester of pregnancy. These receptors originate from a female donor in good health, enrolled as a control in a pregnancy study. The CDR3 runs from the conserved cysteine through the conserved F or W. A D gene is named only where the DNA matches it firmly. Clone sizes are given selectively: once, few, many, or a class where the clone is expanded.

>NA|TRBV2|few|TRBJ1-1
TGTGCCAGCATCCCCCCGGGGGGACGGCTGAACACTGAAGCTTTCTTT
CASIPPGGRLNTEAFF
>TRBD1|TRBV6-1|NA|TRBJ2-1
TGTGCCAGCAGTGAATTTAGGGGGCAACCCTACAATGAGCAGTTCTTC
CASSEFRGQPYNEQFF
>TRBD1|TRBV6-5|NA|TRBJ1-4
TGTGCCAGCAGTGCGGACAGGGCAACTAATGAAAAACTGTTTTTT
CASSADRATNEKLFF
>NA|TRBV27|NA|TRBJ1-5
TGTGCCAGCAGTTTACGGGGGGCGAGCGTTCAGCCCCAGCATTTT
CASSLRGASVQPQHF
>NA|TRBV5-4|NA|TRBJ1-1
TGTGCCAGCAGCCTGAGGGGGGGCGCGATGAACACTGAAGCTTTCTTT
CASSLRGGAMNTEAFF
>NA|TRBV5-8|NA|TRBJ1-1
TGTGCCAGCAGCAGCCAGGTCGTCATGAACACTGAAGCTTTCTTT
CASSSQVVMNTEAFF
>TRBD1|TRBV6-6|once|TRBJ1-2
TGTGCCAGCAGTGCGACGACAGGGAGCGGCTACACCTTC
CASSATTGSGYTF
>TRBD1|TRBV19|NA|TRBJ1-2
TGTGCCAGTAAGACGGGACAGGCTAACTTCTATGGCTACACCTTC
CASKTGQANFYGYTF
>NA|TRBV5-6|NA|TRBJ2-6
TGTGCCAGCAGCCCCGACAGAGCTGGGGCCAACGTCCTGACTTTC
CASSPDRAGANVLTF
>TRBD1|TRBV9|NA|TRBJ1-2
TGTGCCAGCAGCCGATACCAGACAGGGGGGTCTGGCTACACCTTC
CASSRYQTGGSGYTF
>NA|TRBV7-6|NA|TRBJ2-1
TGTGCCAGCAGCTTCCTGGGGAGCTCCTACAATGAGCAGTTCTTC
CASSFLGSSYNEQFF